These T cell receptor beta chains were read from a single sample in a study of beta chain features in type 1 diabetes. Libraries were prepared by immunoSEQ multiplex PCR; TCRdb keeps only in-frame clonotypes and omits some of them. Of about 900,000 clones in the sample, roughly 17% were seen once. Sequenced input: naive CD4+ T cells from blood. The receptors originated from a young woman in good health. Each CDR3 is given with its conserved first and last residue. The order of the fields is CDR3 protein, CDR3 DNA, clone size, V gene, J gene, D gene, CDR3 length. D genes are given only for firm matches. Size values are once, few and many counts, or a class for expanded clones, and some rows have none.

cdr3_aa: CASRNRDRHYEQYF
cdr3_nt: TGTGCCAGCAGGAACCGGGACAGACACTACGAGCAGTACTTC
clone_size: NA
v_call: TRBV6-1
j_call: TRBJ2-7
d_call: TRBD1
cdr3_length: 14

cdr3_aa: CASSLQGASYEQYF
cdr3_nt: TGTGCCAGCAGCTTACAGGGAGCTTCCTACGAGCAGTACTTC
clone_size: NA
v_call: TRBV7-9
j_call: TRBJ2-7
d_call: NA
cdr3_length: 14

cdr3_aa: CASRGRTSRFEKLFF
cdr3_nt: TGTGCCAGCAGGGGGAGGACTTCTCGGTTTGAAAAACTGTTTTTT
clone_size: NA
v_call: TRBV25-1
j_call: TRBJ1-4
d_call: NA
cdr3_length: 15

cdr3_aa: CSVEGMYEQYF
cdr3_nt: TGCAGCGTTGAGGGGATGTACGAGCAGTACTTC
clone_size: NA
v_call: TRBV29-1
j_call: TRBJ2-7
d_call: NA
cdr3_length: 11

cdr3_aa: CASSLGGQGWNEQFF
cdr3_nt: TGTGCCAGCAGCTTAGGCGGTCAGGGGTGGAATGAGCAGTTCTTC
clone_size: few
v_call: TRBV7-2
j_call: TRBJ2-1
d_call: NA
cdr3_length: 15

cdr3_aa: CASSSTGNGGDFEQFF
cdr3_nt: TGTGCCAGCAGCTCCACAGGGAACGGGGGAGATTTTGAGCAGTTCTTC
clone_size: few
v_call: TRBV7-8
j_call: TRBJ2-1
d_call: NA
cdr3_length: 16

cdr3_aa: CATRGYNEQFF
cdr3_nt: TGTGCAACCCGCGGATACAATGAGCAGTTCTTC
clone_size: few
v_call: TRBV7-2
j_call: TRBJ2-1
d_call: NA
cdr3_length: 11

cdr3_aa: CASSLAGNTGELFF
cdr3_nt: TGCGCCAGCAGCTTGGCCGGAAACACCGGGGAGCTGTTTTTT
clone_size: NA
v_call: TRBV5-1
j_call: TRBJ2-2
d_call: NA
cdr3_length: 14

cdr3_aa: CASSLQGGTDTQYF
cdr3_nt: TGTGCCAGCAGCTTACAGGGGGGGACAGATACGCAGTATTTT
clone_size: NA
v_call: TRBV7-2
j_call: TRBJ2-3
d_call: NA
cdr3_length: 14

cdr3_aa: CASSLRGTGNSGANVLTF
cdr3_nt: TGTGCCAGCTCACTCCGCGGGACAGGGAACTCTGGGGCCAACGTCCTGACTTTC
clone_size: few
v_call: TRBV18
j_call: TRBJ2-6
d_call: TRBD1
cdr3_length: 18

cdr3_aa: CASSWGLAATSGQETQYF
cdr3_nt: TGTGCCAGCAGCTGGGGACTAGCGGCAACCTCCGGCCAAGAGACCCAGTACTTC
clone_size: few
v_call: TRBV5-4
j_call: TRBJ2-5
d_call: TRBD2
cdr3_length: 18

cdr3_aa: CASKAGLNQPQHF
cdr3_nt: TGTGCCAGCAAGGCAGGCTTAAATCAGCCCCAGCATTTT
clone_size: many
v_call: TRBV21-1
j_call: TRBJ1-5
d_call: NA
cdr3_length: 13

cdr3_aa: CASSVLGLAGVNEQFF
cdr3_nt: TGTGCCAGCAGCGTACTTGGACTAGCGGGAGTCAATGAGCAGTTCTTC
clone_size: few
v_call: TRBV9
j_call: TRBJ2-1
d_call: TRBD2
cdr3_length: 16

cdr3_aa: CASSLGQGKGQPQHF
cdr3_nt: TGTGCCAGCAGCCTGGGACAGGGGAAAGGCCAGCCCCAGCATTTT
clone_size: few
v_call: TRBV11-2
j_call: TRBJ1-5
d_call: TRBD1
cdr3_length: 15

cdr3_aa: CASTGGPNENTEAFF
cdr3_nt: TGTGCCAGCACTGGGGGGCCTAACGAGAACACTGAAGCTTTCTTT
clone_size: NA
v_call: TRBV2
j_call: TRBJ1-1
d_call: NA
cdr3_length: 15

cdr3_aa: CASQTPGRNYGYTF
cdr3_nt: TGTGCCAGCCAAACACCAGGCAGGAACTATGGCTACACCTTC
clone_size: NA
v_call: TRBV28
j_call: TRBJ1-2
d_call: NA
cdr3_length: 14

cdr3_aa: CASSQDSREFDTQYF
cdr3_nt: TGCGCCAGCAGCCAAGATTCGCGGGAGTTTGATACGCAGTATTTT
clone_size: NA
v_call: TRBV4-3
j_call: TRBJ2-3
d_call: TRBD2
cdr3_length: 15

cdr3_aa: CASSKGRRRTEILAKNIQYF
cdr3_nt: TGTGCCAGCAGCAAAGGAAGAAGGCGAACAGAGATTCTAGCCAAAAACATTCAGTACTTC
clone_size: few
v_call: TRBV21-1
j_call: TRBJ2-4
d_call: NA
cdr3_length: 20

cdr3_aa: CASSETNQPQHF
cdr3_nt: TGTGCCAGCAGTGAGACTAATCAGCCCCAGCATTTT
clone_size: few
v_call: TRBV2
j_call: TRBJ1-5
d_call: NA
cdr3_length: 12

cdr3_aa: CASSLGGTEGDTQYF
cdr3_nt: TGTGCCAGCAGCTTGGGGGGGACGGAAGGAGATACGCAGTATTTT
clone_size: NA
v_call: TRBV7-9
j_call: TRBJ2-3
d_call: TRBD2
cdr3_length: 15

cdr3_aa: CATRYNVYTEAFF
cdr3_nt: TGTGCCACACGATATAACGTCTACACTGAAGCTTTCTTT
clone_size: few
v_call: TRBV5-4
j_call: TRBJ1-1
d_call: NA
cdr3_length: 13

cdr3_aa: CASSYSTKRETQYF
cdr3_nt: TGTGCCAGCAGTTACTCTACAAAGAGGGAGACCCAGTACTTC
clone_size: NA
v_call: TRBV6-5
j_call: TRBJ2-5
d_call: NA
cdr3_length: 14

cdr3_aa: CANLLWGANTEAFF
cdr3_nt: TGTGCCAATCTCCTATGGGGAGCGAACACTGAAGCTTTCTTT
clone_size: few
v_call: TRBV2
j_call: TRBJ1-1
d_call: NA
cdr3_length: 14

cdr3_aa: CASSFRGATDTGELFF
cdr3_nt: TGTGCCAGCAGCTTTCGTGGGGCGACCGACACCGGGGAGCTGTTTTTT
clone_size: NA
v_call: TRBV7-2
j_call: TRBJ2-2
d_call: NA
cdr3_length: 16

cdr3_aa: CASSPLEGTNEKLFF
cdr3_nt: TGTGCCAGCAGCCCCCTGGAGGGAACTAATGAAAAACTGTTTTTT
clone_size: few
v_call: TRBV25-1
j_call: TRBJ1-4
d_call: NA
cdr3_length: 15

cdr3_aa: CASSKGELAVAQYF
cdr3_nt: TGTGCCAGCAGCAAGGGTGAACTAGCAGTGGCCCAGTACTTC
clone_size: few
v_call: TRBV21-1
j_call: TRBJ2-5
d_call: NA
cdr3_length: 14

cdr3_aa: CSVSHAGTVSYEQYF
cdr3_nt: TGCAGCGTTTCACACGCCGGGACAGTTTCCTACGAGCAGTACTTC
clone_size: NA
v_call: TRBV29-1
j_call: TRBJ2-7
d_call: TRBD1
cdr3_length: 15

cdr3_aa: CASSQVRDRSYEQYF
cdr3_nt: TGTGCCAGCAGCCAAGTCCGGGACAGGTCCTACGAGCAGTACTTC
clone_size: NA
v_call: TRBV4-2
j_call: TRBJ2-7
d_call: TRBD1
cdr3_length: 15

cdr3_aa: CASTRSSGGKETQYF
cdr3_nt: TGCGCCAGCACCCGAAGCTCCGGGGGTAAAGAGACCCAGTACTTC
clone_size: few
v_call: TRBV5-1
j_call: TRBJ2-5
d_call: NA
cdr3_length: 15

cdr3_aa: CASSAQGRSGTEAFF
cdr3_nt: TGTGCCAGCAGCGCCCAGGGCCGTTCGGGCACTGAAGCTTTCTTT
clone_size: few
v_call: TRBV7-9
j_call: TRBJ1-1
d_call: NA
cdr3_length: 15

cdr3_aa: CSVVSLRDRVAYEQYF
cdr3_nt: TGCAGCGTTGTGTCTCTGAGGGACAGGGTGGCCTACGAGCAGTACTTC
clone_size: NA
v_call: TRBV29-1
j_call: TRBJ2-7
d_call: TRBD1
cdr3_length: 16

cdr3_aa: CASSRRAYNEQFF
cdr3_nt: TGTGCCAGCAGCCGCCGGGCCTACAATGAGCAGTTCTTC
clone_size: NA
v_call: TRBV6-5
j_call: TRBJ2-1
d_call: NA
cdr3_length: 13

cdr3_aa: CASSQDRWTSAEQFF
cdr3_nt: TGTGCCAGCAGCCAAGACCGCTGGACTAGCGCTGAGCAGTTCTTC
clone_size: few
v_call: TRBV4-2
j_call: TRBJ2-1
d_call: TRBD2
cdr3_length: 15

cdr3_aa: CASSFRNYGYTF
cdr3_nt: TGTGCCAGCAGTTTCCGTAACTATGGCTACACCTTC
clone_size: few
v_call: TRBV28
j_call: TRBJ1-2
d_call: NA
cdr3_length: 12

cdr3_aa: CSVTGVEETQYF
cdr3_nt: TGCAGCGTGACAGGGGTCGAAGAGACCCAGTACTTC
clone_size: NA
v_call: TRBV29-1
j_call: TRBJ2-5
d_call: TRBD1
cdr3_length: 12

cdr3_aa: CASSYSRTNYEQYF
cdr3_nt: TGTGCCAGCAGTTACTCGAGGACCAACTACGAGCAGTACTTC
clone_size: NA
v_call: TRBV6-5
j_call: TRBJ2-7
d_call: NA
cdr3_length: 14

cdr3_aa: CASSSRIWAAGGSSYEQYF
cdr3_nt: TGTGCCAGCAGCTCCAGAATTTGGGCGGCGGGAGGCAGCTCCTACGAGCAGTACTTC
clone_size: NA
v_call: TRBV11-2
j_call: TRBJ2-7
d_call: TRBD2
cdr3_length: 19